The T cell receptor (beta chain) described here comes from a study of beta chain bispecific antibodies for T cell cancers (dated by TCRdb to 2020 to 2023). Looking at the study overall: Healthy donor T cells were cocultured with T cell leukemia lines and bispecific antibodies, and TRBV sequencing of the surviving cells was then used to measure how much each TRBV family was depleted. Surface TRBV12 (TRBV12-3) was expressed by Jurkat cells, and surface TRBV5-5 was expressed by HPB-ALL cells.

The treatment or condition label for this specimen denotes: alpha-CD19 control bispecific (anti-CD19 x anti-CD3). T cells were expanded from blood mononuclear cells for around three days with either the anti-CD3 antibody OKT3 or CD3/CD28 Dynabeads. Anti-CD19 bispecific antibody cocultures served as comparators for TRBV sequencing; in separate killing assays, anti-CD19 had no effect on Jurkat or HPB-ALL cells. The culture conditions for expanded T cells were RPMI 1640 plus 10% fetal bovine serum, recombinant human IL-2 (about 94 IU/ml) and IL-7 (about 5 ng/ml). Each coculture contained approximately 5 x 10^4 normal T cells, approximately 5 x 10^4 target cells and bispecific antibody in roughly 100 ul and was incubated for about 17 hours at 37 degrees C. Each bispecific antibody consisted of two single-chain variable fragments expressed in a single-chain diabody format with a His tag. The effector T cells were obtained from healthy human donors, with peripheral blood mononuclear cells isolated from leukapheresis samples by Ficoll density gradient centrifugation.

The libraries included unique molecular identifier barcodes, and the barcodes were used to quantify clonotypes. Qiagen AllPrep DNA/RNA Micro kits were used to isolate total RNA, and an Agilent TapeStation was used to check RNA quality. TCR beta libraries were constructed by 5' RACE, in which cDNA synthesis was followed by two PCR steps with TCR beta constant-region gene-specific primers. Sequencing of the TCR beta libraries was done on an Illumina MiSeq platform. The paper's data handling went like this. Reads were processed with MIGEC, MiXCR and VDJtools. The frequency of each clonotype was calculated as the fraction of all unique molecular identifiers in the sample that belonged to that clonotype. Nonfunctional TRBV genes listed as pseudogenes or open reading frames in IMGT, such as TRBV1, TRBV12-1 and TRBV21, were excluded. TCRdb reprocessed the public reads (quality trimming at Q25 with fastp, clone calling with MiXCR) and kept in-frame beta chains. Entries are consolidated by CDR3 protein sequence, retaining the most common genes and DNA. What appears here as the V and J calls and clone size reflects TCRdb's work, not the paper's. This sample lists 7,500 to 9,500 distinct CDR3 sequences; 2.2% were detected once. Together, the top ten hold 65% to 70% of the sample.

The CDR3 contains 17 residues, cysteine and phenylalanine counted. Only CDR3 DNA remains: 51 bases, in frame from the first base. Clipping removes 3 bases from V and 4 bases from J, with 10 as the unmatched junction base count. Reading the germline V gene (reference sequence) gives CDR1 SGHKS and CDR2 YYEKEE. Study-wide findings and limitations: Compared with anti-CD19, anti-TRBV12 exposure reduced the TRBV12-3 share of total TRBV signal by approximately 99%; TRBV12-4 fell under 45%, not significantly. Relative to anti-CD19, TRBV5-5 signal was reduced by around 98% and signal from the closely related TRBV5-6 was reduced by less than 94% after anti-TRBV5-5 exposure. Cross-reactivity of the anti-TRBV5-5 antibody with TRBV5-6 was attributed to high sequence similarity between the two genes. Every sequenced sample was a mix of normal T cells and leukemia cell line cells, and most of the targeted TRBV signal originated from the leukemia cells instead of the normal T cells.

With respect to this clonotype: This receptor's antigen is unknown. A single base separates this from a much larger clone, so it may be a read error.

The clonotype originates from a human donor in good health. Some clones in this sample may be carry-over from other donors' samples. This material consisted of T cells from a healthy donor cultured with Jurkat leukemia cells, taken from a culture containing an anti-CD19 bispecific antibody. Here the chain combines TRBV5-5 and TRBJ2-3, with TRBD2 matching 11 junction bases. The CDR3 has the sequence CASSSRGTSGLSDTQYF. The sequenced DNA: TGTGCCAGCAGCTCTCGTGGGACTAGCGGACTCTCAGATACGCAGTATTTT.